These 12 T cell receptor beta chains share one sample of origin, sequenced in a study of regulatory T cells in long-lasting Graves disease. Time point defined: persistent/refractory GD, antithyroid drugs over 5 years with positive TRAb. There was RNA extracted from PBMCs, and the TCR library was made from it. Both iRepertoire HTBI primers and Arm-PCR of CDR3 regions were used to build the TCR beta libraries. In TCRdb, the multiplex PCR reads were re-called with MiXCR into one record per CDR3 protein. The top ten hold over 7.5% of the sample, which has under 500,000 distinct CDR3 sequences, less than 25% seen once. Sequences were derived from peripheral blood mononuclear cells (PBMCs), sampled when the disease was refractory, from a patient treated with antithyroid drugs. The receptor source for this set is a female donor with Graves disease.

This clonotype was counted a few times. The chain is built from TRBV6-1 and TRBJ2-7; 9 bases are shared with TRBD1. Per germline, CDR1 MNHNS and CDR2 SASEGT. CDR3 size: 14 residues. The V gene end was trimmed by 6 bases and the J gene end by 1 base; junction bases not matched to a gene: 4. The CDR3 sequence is CASRRGTGSYEQYF. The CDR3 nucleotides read TGTGCCAGCAGACGTGGGACAGGGTCCTACGAGCAGTACTTC.

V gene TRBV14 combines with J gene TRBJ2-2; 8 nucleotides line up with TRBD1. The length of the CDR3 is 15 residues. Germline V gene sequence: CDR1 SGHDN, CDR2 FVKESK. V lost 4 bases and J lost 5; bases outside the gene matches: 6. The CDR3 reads CASSLRTGWTGELFF. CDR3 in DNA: TGTGCCAGCAGCCTTCGGACAGGGTGGACCGGGGAGCTGTTTTTT.

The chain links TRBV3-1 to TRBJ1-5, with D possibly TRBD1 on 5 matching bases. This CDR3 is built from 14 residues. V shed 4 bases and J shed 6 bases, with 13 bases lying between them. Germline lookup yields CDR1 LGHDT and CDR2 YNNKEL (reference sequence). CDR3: CASSPARGGQPQHF. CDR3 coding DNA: TGTGCCAGCAGCCCGGCGAGGGGAGGTCAGCCCCAGCATTTT. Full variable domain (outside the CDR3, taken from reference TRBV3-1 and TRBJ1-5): DTAVSQTPKYLVTQMGNDKSIKCEQNLGHDTMYWYKQDSKKFLKIMFSYNNKELIINETVPNRFSPKSPDKAHLNLHINSLELGDSAVYFCASSPARGGQPQHFGDGTRLSIL.

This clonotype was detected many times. The CDR3: CASSLGLSGQAQYF. The CDR3 DNA reads as TGTGCCAGCAGTTTAGGATTGTCTGGACAGGCCCAGTACTTC. The chain has TRBV12-3 or TRBV12-4 and TRBJ2-5; 7 bases align to TRBD1. The CDR3 is made up of 14 amino acids. V lost 1 base, J lost 9 bases, and 8 bases stayed unmatched.

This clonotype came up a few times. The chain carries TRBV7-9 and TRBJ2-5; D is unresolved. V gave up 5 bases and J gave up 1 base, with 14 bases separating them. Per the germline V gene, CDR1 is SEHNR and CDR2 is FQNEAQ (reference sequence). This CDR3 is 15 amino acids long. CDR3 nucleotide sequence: TGTGCCAGCAGCCCCACTCCGGCGCCCCAAGAGACCCAGTACTTC. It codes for CASSPTPAPQETQYF. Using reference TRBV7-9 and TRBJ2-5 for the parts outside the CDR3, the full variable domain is DTGVSQNPRHKITKRGQNVTFRCDPISEHNRLYWYRQTLGQGPEFLTYFQNEAQLEKSRLLSDRFSAERPKGSFSTLEIQRTEQGDSAMYLCASSPTPAPQETQYFGPGTRLLVL.

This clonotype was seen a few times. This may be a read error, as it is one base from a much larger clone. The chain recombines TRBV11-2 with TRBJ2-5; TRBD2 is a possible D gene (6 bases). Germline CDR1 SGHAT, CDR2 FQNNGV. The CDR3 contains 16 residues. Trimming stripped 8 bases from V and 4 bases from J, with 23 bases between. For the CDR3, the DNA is TGTGCCAGCCGCTGGGGGGTTACAGACTGGGGAGAGACCCAGTACTTC. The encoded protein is CASRWGVTDWGETQYF.

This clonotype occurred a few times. The CDR3 sequence: CASSSEREWETQYF. For the CDR3, the DNA is TGTGCCAGCAGCTCTGAGCGGGAGTGGGAGACCCAGTACTTC. This chain connects TRBV5-8 to TRBJ2-5; 8 nucleotides match TRBD2. CDR3 length equals 14 residues. Per germline, CDR1 SGHTS and CDR2 YDEGEE. Trimming cost V 3 bases and J 5 bases; bases outside gene matches: 6.

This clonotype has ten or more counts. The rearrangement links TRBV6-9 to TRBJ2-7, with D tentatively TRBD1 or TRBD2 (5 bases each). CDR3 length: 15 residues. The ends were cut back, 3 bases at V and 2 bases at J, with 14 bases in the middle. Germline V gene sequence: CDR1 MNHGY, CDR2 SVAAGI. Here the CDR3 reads CASSYVSGTTYEQYF. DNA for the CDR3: TGTGCCAGCAGTTACGTTTCAGGGACCACCTACGAGCAGTACTTC.

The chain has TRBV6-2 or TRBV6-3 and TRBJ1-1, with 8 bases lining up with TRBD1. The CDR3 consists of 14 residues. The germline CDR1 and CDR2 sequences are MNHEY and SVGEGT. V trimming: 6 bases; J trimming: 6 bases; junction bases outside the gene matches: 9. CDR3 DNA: TGTGCCAGCAGCGTGGACAGGGCGAGGGCTGAAGCTTTCTTT. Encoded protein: CASSVDRARAEAFF.

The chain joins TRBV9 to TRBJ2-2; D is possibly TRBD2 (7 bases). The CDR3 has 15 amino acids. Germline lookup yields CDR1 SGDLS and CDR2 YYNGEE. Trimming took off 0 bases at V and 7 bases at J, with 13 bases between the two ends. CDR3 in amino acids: CASSVVGGPIGELFF. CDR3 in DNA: TGTGCCAGCAGCGTAGTGGGGGGGCCCATCGGGGAGCTGTTTTTT.

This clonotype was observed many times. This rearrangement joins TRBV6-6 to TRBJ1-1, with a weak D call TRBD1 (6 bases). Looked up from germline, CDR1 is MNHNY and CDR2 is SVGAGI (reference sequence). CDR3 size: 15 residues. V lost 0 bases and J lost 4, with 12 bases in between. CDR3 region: CASSYSSTGSTEAFF. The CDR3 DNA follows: TGTGCCAGCAGTTACTCGAGCACAGGGAGCACTGAAGCTTTCTTT.

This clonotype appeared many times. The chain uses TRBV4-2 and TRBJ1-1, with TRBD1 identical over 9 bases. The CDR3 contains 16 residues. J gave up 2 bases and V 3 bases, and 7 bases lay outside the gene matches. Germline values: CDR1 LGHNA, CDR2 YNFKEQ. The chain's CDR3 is CASSQGPGQGNTEAFF. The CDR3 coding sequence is TGTGCCAGCAGCCAGGGTCCGGGACAGGGCAACACTGAAGCTTTCTTT.